The present entry profiles one T cell receptor beta chain with its context. Its matching antigen is unknown. Data came from immunoSEQ multiplex PCR; TCRdb stores just in-frame clones and leaves some out. Of some 160,000 clones listed, more than 85% are singletons. These data are taken from a study of T cell responses to AZD1222 COVID-19 vaccine. General study points: Repertoire sampling happened only post peak T cell response. Clonal diversity was possibly underestimated; the donors were predominantly white British and more often female.

The sequence was collected from an adult in good health. Sample: peripheral blood, taken on day 0 of AZD1222 vaccination.

The CDR3 region is CASRPSGRQPYEQYF. The CDR3 DNA reads as TGTGCCAGCAGGCCTAGCGGGCGGCAACCCTACGAGCAGTACTTC. The V and J genes are TRBV6-5 and TRBJ2-7; 8 nucleotides line up with TRBD2. V shed 6 bases, J shed 2 bases, and the junction held 9 bases outside the gene matches. Per germline, CDR1 MNHEY and CDR2 SVGAGI. CDR3 length: 15 amino acids.